This is a list of T cell receptor beta chains from one sample in a study of T cells in Graves' hyperthyroidism and ophthalmopathy. TCRdb independently ran MiXCR on the multiplex PCR reads; one entry per CDR3 protein. The table lists under 250,000 distinct CDR3 sequences, roughly 17% of them singletons. Sequencing input: blood. Every receptor here comes from a woman aged 45-59 years with Graves' hyperthyroidism. Both conserved end residues are part of each CDR3. D genes are given only for firm matches. Clone size is given for some rows only: seen once, a few or many times, or a class if the clone is expanded.

many | TRBJ2-1 | . | TRBV6-1 | TGTGCCAGCAGTCCTAGACTAGGTTACAATGAGCAGTTCTTC | CASSPRLGYNEQFF
many | TRBJ2-3 | . | TRBV20-1 | TGCAGTGCTAGTAACAGACTCACAGATACGCAGTATTTT | CSASNRLTDTQYF
many | TRBJ1-2 | . | TRBV28 | TGTGCCAGCACCTCAGAAGGTGACTATGGCTACACCTTC | CASTSEGDYGYTF
. | TRBJ1-4 | TRBD1 | TRBV12-3/TRBV12-4 | TGTGCCAGCAGCGGGACAGCGTCGGATGAAAAACTGTTTTTT | CASSGTASDEKLFF
. | TRBJ2-1 | . | TRBV12-5 | TGTGCTAGCGCCCCCTCCTACAATGAGCAGTTCTTC | CASAPSYNEQFF
many | TRBJ2-7 | . | TRBV30 | TGTGCCTGGAAAGACACCTACGAGCAGTACTTC | CAWKDTYEQYF
many | TRBJ1-3 | TRBD1 | TRBV11-2 | TGTGCCAGCAGCTTACCCCGGGGACAGCCCTCTGGAAACACCATATATTTT | CASSLPRGQPSGNTIYF
many | TRBJ1-2 | . | TRBV29-1 | TGCAGCGTTGTTGGTGCCTCCGCTGGCTACACCTTC | CSVVGASAGYTF
medium-sized | TRBJ2-2 | TRBD2 | TRBV24-1 | TGTGCCACCTCGGGGGGGCTGGACACCGGGGAGCTGTTTTTT | CATSGGLDTGELFF
. | TRBJ2-7 | . | TRBV15 | TGTGCCACCAGCAGATCGACTACTCTCTCCTACGAGCAGTACTTC | CATSRSTTLSYEQYF
many | TRBJ2-7 | TRBD1 | TRBV27 | TGTGCCAGCAGTTTACGCCCGCGGGGGACAGGGGTCGAGCAGTACTTC | CASSLRPRGTGVEQYF
many | TRBJ1-1 | . | TRBV11-3 | TGTGCCAGCAGCTTTTCTGTTTCCACTGAAGCTTTCTTT | CASSFSVSTEAFF
. | TRBJ1-6 | TRBD1 | TRBV19 | TGTGCCAGTAACGAACAGGGGCGCCTTAATTCACCCCTCGACTTT | CASNEQGRLNSPLDF
many | TRBJ1-4 | . | TRBV12-3/TRBV12-4 | TGTGCCAGCCGTGCTAATGAAAAACTGTTTTTT | CASRANEKLFF
few | TRBJ1-3 | TRBD1 | TRBV5-8 | TGTGCCAGCAGCTTTATCACAGGGGACACCATATATTTT | CASSFITGDTIYF
many | TRBJ2-1 | . | TRBV27 | TGTGCCAGCAGTCCCGTCCCGGTCGGTGAGCAGTTCTTC | CASSPVPVGEQFF
few | TRBJ2-7 | TRBD1 | TRBV6-1 | TGTGCCAGTTTACAGGGGTTGTCCTACGAGCAGTACTTC | CASLQGLSYEQYF
many | TRBJ1-4 | TRBD1 | TRBV12-3/TRBV12-4 | TGTGCCAGCAGCCGGGACAGGGTTAATGAAAAACTGTTTTTT | CASSRDRVNEKLFF
many | TRBJ1-6 | . | TRBV18 | TGTGCCAGCTCAGCGGGACTTAATTCACCCCTCCACTTT | CASSAGLNSPLHF
few | TRBJ1-2 | . | TRBV7-2 | TGTGCCAGCAGCTTAGGTGGGGCGGGGGATAATGGCTACACCTTC | CASSLGGAGDNGYTF
few | TRBJ1-3 | TRBD1 | TRBV19 | TGTGCCAGTAGGGCCCACAGGGGAGCCGGAAACACCATATATTTT | CASRAHRGAGNTIYF
many | TRBJ2-7 | . | TRBV2 | TGTGCCAGCAGTCAGGGGGGCTACGAGCAGTACTTC | CASSQGGYEQYF
few | TRBJ2-7 | . | TRBV4-1 | TGCGCCAGCAGCCAAGATGCGACAATAGCATACGAGCAGTACTTC | CASSQDATIAYEQYF
many | TRBJ1-1 | . | TRBV12-5 | TGTGCTAGTGCTTCCGCCAACTGGGACACCCCCGAAGCTTTCTTT | CASASANWDTPEAFF
many | TRBJ1-2 | . | TRBV28 | TGTGCCAGCAGTATACCTGGGGGCGGACTACTCTATGGCTACACCTTC | CASSIPGGGLLYGYTF
few | TRBJ2-2 | . | TRBV10-1 | TGCGCCAGCAGTGATCGGGTCACCGGGGAGCTGTTTTTT | CASSDRVTGELFF
many | TRBJ2-7 | . | TRBV28 | TGTGCCAGCAGTCTCGCCTACGAGCAGTACTTC | CASSLAYEQYF
. | TRBJ2-7 | . | TRBV20-1 | TGCAGTGCTAGAGATTCCGGGGAACGGGAGCGGTACGAGCAGTACTTC | CSARDSGERERYEQYF
. | TRBJ2-4 | TRBD1 | TRBV7-9 | TGTGCCAGCAGCATCGGGACAGGGAATACCAAAAACATTCAGTACTTC | CASSIGTGNTKNIQYF
few | TRBJ2-1 | TRBD2 | TRBV29-1 | TGCAGCGTCCGTAGCGGTATGGGGGGGTCCTACAATGAGCAGTTCTTC | CSVRSGMGGSYNEQFF
. | TRBJ1-4 | . | TRBV10-3 | TGTGCCACCCAGGGCCGACCAAATGAAAAACTGTTTTTT | CATQGRPNEKLFF
many | TRBJ2-7 | . | TRBV13 | TGTGCCAGCAGCTTCTCACTCCCGGCGAGAGTAGGCAACGAGCAGTACTTC | CASSFSLPARVGNEQYF
many | TRBJ2-7 | TRBD1 | TRBV2 | TGTGCCAGCAGCCCGGGACAGGGGTTCCAGCAGTACTTC | CASSPGQGFQQYF
few | TRBJ2-7 | . | TRBV29-1 | TGCAGCGCCCGGATCGGGTCCGAGCAGTACTTC | CSARIGSEQYF
once | TRBJ2-3 | TRBD1 | TRBV2 | TGTGCCAGCAGTGGTTATAATGAAATGGGAGTGACAGGGGATCGTACAGATACGCAGTATTTT | CASSGYNEMGVTGDRTDTQYF
many | TRBJ2-5 | . | TRBV7-9 | TGTGCCAGCAGCTTCCCCCTGATGGGAAAAGAGACCCAGTACTTC | CASSFPLMGKETQYF
many | TRBJ2-1 | . | TRBV2 | TGTGCCACCAAAACCGAGCAGTTCTTC | CATKTEQFF
. | TRBJ1-5 | TRBD1 | TRBV6-1 | TGTGCCAGCGGGTTGGGACAGGTTTTTCAGCCCCAGCATTTT | CASGLGQVFQPQHF
. | TRBJ1-2 | . | TRBV28 | TGTGCCAGCAGTTTATTGGGGCTTCGAAGTTCGGCCCGACAGGATGGCTACACCTTC | CASSLLGLRSSARQDGYTF
. | TRBJ1-1 | . | TRBV6-1 | TGTGCCAGCAGTGAAGATTGGACAGTGAACACTGAAGCTTTCTTT | CASSEDWTVNTEAFF
. | TRBJ2-5 | . | TRBV24-1 | TGTGCCACCAGTGACCAGTCGGCGTACCAAGAGACCCAGTACTTC | CATSDQSAYQETQYF
many | TRBJ1-2 | TRBD1 | TRBV2 | TGTGCCAGCAGCGACGGACAGGGAGGCGGCTACACCTTC | CASSDGQGGGYTF
few | TRBJ1-2 | . | TRBV7-2 | TGTGCCAGCAGCTTAGCGGGTATGGCAGACCCGGTGGCATCCAATGGCTACACCTTC | CASSLAGMADPVASNGYTF
. | TRBJ1-1 | TRBD1 | TRBV28 | TGTGCCAGCAGATATACAGGGGGCGGCGCGGAAGCTTTCTTT | CASRYTGGGAEAFF
few | TRBJ2-1 | . | TRBV7-3 | TGTGCCAGCAGCTTAGGCTATTTGAGCTCCTACAATGAGCAGTTCTTC | CASSLGYLSSYNEQFF
few | TRBJ2-6 | . | TRBV19 | TGTGCCAGTAGAACCGAACCGCCGGGTTCGCTCTCTGGGGCCAACGTCCTGACTTTC | CASRTEPPGSLSGANVLTF
once | TRBJ1-3 | TRBD1 | TRBV5-1 | TGCGCCAGCAGCTCCGGGACAGGGACTAGGGTTTATGGAAACACCATATATTTT | CASSSGTGTRVYGNTIYF
few | TRBJ2-3 | TRBD2 | TRBV28 | TGTGCCAGCAGTCCGGGCTCAGCGGGAGAGGTGGGCACTATGCGCACAGATACGCAGTATTTT | CASSPGSAGEVGTMRTDTQYF
many | TRBJ1-5 | . | TRBV12-3/TRBV12-4 | TGTGCCAGCAGTTTGGACAGCTATAGCAATCAGCCCCAGCATTTT | CASSLDSYSNQPQHF
many | TRBJ2-3 | . | TRBV9 | TGTGCCAGCAGCGCCGGGATTTCCACAGATACGCAGTATTTT | CASSAGISTDTQYF
few | TRBJ1-1 | . | TRBV28 | TGTGCCAGCAGTTTTCAAAAGGGCGCTTTCTTT | CASSFQKGAFF
many | TRBJ2-1 | TRBD2 | TRBV6-1 | TGTGCCAGCAGTGTATCTAGCGGCGGCTTCTACAATGAGCAGTTCTTC | CASSVSSGGFYNEQFF
. | TRBJ2-3 | . | TRBV5-1 | TGCGCCAGCAGCTTGGCCTTGGGAAGGGATACGCAGTATTTT | CASSLALGRDTQYF
many | TRBJ1-1 | . | TRBV4-2 | TGTGCCAGCAGCCAAGATGTTCCAGGGGACACTGAAGCTTTCTTT | CASSQDVPGDTEAFF
. | TRBJ2-1 | TRBD2 | TRBV12-3/TRBV12-4 | TGTGCCAGCAGTTTAGTAGCGGGAGCTCCCAAGAATGAGCAGTTCTTC | CASSLVAGAPKNEQFF
. | TRBJ2-7 | . | TRBV18 | TGTGCCAGCTCACCTTTCCGGGACTCGGGGACCTACGAGCAGTACTTC | CASSPFRDSGTYEQYF
many | TRBJ2-1 | . | TRBV18 | TGTGCCAGCCCCCCTCGTGGCAGCACATACAATGAGCAGTTCTTC | CASPPRGSTYNEQFF
few | TRBJ2-7 | TRBD1 | TRBV27 | TGTGCCAGCAGTTCACTCACCGGGACAGGGGCCCTCGAGCAGTACTTC | CASSSLTGTGALEQYF
many | TRBJ2-7 | . | TRBV28 | TGTGCCAGCAGTCCCGCAGGACCAACCGACTCCTACGAGCAGTACTTC | CASSPAGPTDSYEQYF
few | TRBJ1-5 | TRBD1 | TRBV20-1 | TGCAGTGCTAGAGCGGGCCATTTCACAGGGGGCCAAGCCGGTCAGCCCCAGCATTTT | CSARAGHFTGGQAGQPQHF